This entry describes one TCR beta chain. Only in-frame clones appear in the TCRdb table, and some are missing; sequencing was by immunoSEQ multiplex PCR. The data contain roughly 250,000 clones, 65% to 85% of them singletons. The data stem from a study of blood T cell repertoires in COVID-19. Across the study: Acute-phase and convalescent COVID-19 samples originated in the United States, Italy and Spain. Sources were T cells, B-cell-depleted T cells, or PBMCs; the material itself was cDNA or gDNA.

This sequence originates from a woman aged 40 to 50 with active or convalescent COVID-19. The sample consisted of peripheral blood.

The CDR3 region is CASSDGQGAVEQYF. The DNA for the CDR3 is TGTGCCAGCAGTGATGGACAGGGGGCTGTCGAGCAGTACTTC. J is TRBJ2-7 and V is TRBV2; 11 bases match TRBD1. CDR1 and CDR2 from the germline V gene are SNHLY and FYNNEI. Losses at the gene ends were 3 bases for V and 6 bases for J; bases not matched to a gene: 4. The CDR3 is 14 residues long.